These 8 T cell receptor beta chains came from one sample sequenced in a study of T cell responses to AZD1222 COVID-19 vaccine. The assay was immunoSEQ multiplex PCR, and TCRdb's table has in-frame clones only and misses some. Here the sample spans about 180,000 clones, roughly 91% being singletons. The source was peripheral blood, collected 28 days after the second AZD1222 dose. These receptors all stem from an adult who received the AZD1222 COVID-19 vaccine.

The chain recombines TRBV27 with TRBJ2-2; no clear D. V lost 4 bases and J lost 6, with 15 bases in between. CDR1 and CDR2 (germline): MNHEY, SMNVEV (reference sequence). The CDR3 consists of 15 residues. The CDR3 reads CASSSSTVTAGELFF. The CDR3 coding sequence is TGTGCCAGCAGTTCGTCCACAGTGACTGCCGGGGAGCTGTTTTTT.

The CDR3 sequence is CASTPMGRTNTEAFF. The CDR3 DNA sequence: TGTGCCAGCACCCCCATGGGCAGGACGAACACTGAAGCTTTCTTT. The chain uses TRBV6-6 and TRBJ1-1; D uncertain. V was cut by 7 bases and J by 1 base, with 16 bases left in between. CDR1 is MNHNY, CDR2 SVGAGI, per germline (reference sequence). This CDR3 spans 15 amino acids.

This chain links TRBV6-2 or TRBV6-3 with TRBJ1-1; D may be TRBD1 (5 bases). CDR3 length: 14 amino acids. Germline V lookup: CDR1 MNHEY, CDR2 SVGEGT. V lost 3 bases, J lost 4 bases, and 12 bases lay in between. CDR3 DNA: TGTGCCAGCAGTTATCCCGGGACCGGCACTGAAGCTTTCTTT. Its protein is CASSYPGTGTEAFF.

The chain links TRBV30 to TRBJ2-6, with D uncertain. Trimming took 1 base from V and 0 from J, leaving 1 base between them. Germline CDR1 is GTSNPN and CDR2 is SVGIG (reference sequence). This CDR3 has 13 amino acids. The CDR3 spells CAWSASGANVLTF. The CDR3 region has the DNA TGTGCCTGGAGTGCCTCTGGGGCCAACGTCCTGACTTTC.

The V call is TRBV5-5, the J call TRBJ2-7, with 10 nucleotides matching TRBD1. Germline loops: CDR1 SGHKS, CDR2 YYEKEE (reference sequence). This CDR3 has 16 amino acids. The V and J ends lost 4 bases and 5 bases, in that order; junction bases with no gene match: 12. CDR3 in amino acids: CASSGRDRGNWNEQYF. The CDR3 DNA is TGTGCCAGCAGCGGACGGGACAGGGGAAATTGGAACGAGCAGTACTTC.

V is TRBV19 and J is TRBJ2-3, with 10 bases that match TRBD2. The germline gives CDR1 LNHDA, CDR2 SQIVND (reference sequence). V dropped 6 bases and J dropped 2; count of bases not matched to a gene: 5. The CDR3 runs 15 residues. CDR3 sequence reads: CASSVLAGATDTQYF. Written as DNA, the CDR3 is TGTGCCAGTAGCGTTCTAGCGGGAGCCACAGATACGCAGTATTTT.

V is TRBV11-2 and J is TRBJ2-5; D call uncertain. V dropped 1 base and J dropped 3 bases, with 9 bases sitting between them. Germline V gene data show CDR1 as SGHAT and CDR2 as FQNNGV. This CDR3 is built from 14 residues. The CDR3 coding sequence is TGTGCCAGCAGCTTAGTTGGCAGAAAAGAGACCCAGTACTTC. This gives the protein CASSLVGRKETQYF.

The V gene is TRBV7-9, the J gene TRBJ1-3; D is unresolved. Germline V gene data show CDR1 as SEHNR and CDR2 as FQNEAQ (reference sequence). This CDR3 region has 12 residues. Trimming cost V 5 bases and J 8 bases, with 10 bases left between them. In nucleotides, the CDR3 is TGTGCCAGCAGCCTCCCCCCGGACACCATATATTTT. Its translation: CASSLPPDTIYF.